The TCR beta chain under discussion was sequenced for a study of T cell responses to AZD1222 COVID-19 vaccine. Method: immunoSEQ multiplex PCR; TCRdb's copy keeps in-frame clones and lacks some. Of about 86,000 clones in the sample, 88% were seen once. The length of the CDR3 is 12 residues. V lost 7 bases and J lost 2, with 8 bases in between. The germline V gene has CDR1 SGDLS and CDR2 YYNGEE. This receptor was identified in an adult in good health. Here the sequenced sample was peripheral blood, taken on day 0 of AZD1222 vaccination. The V and J genes are TRBV9 and TRBJ2-3; D uncertain. CDR3 DNA: TGTGCCAGCGGTTCCAACACAGATACGCAGTATTTT. Translated: CASGSNTDTQYF.